Each of the 14 T cell receptor beta chains below was sequenced from the same sample in a study of T cells of healthy individuals. Via MiXCR, TCRdb re-called the 5' RACE reads, giving one row per CDR3 protein. The sample contains more than 85,000 distinct CDR3 sequences, around 17% of which appear only once. The receptors originated from a human donor in good health.

The chain recombines TRBV29-1 with TRBJ2-7; TRBD2 agrees at 9 bases. Germline CDR1 and CDR2: SQVTM and ANQGSEA. With V trimmed by 7 bases and J by 6 bases, 10 bases remained unmatched. This CDR3 has 13 residues. The CDR3 loop reads CSGLSGGDLEQYF. As DNA, the CDR3 is TGCAGCGGGCTTAGCGGGGGAGATCTCGAGCAGTACTTC.

This clonotype was picked up many times. The chain carries TRBV5-1 and TRBJ2-3; D uncertain. The germline V gene has CDR1 SGHRS and CDR2 YFSETQ. V was shortened by 0 bases and J by 4 bases, with 15 bases between the two germline ends. The CDR3 loop spans 16 amino acids. As DNA, the CDR3 is TGCGCCAGCAGCTTGGGTCCGGTGGCCGTGGCAGATACGCAGTATTTT. Amino acid sequence: CASSLGPVAVADTQYF.

This clonotype was recorded many times. The rearrangement joins TRBV29-1 to TRBJ2-1; D call uncertain. The CDR3 spans 12 residues. Germline V lookup: CDR1 SQVTM, CDR2 ANQGSEA. Trimming removed 4 bases from V and 3 bases from J, with 7 bases in between. The CDR3 sequence: CSVVAGYNEQFF. CDR3 nucleotide sequence: TGCAGCGTTGTCGCAGGCTACAATGAGCAGTTCTTC.

In its sample, this clonotype was seen a few times. The rearrangement uses TRBV20-1 and TRBJ1-6; D may be TRBD1 (5 bases). The V end lost 5 bases, the J end lost 7 bases, and 12 bases lay between the germline ends. CDR1 DFQATT and CDR2 SNEGSKA come from the germline V gene (reference sequence). CDR3 length: 13 residues. DNA of the CDR3: TGCAGTGCTGAGAGACAGCAGAATTCACCCCTCCACTTT. Its translation: CSAERQQNSPLHF.

This rearrangement joins TRBV14 to TRBJ1-1, with 10 bases matching TRBD1. Trimming cost V 0 bases and J 0 bases; bases outside gene matches: 16. The CDR3 is 21 residues long. The germline V gene encodes CDR1 SGHDN and CDR2 FVKESK. The CDR3, as DNA: TGTGCCAGCAGCCAAGAGGGACAGGGGACCCATATTTGGGAATTGAACACTGAAGCTTTCTTT. Its protein is CASSQEGQGTHIWELNTEAFF.

The sample holds a few counts of this clonotype. The gene calls are TRBV9 and TRBJ2-7; 10 bases fit TRBD2. The CDR3 runs 14 residues. The V gene's germline CDR1 is SGDLS and CDR2 YYNGEE. J lost 12 bases, V lost 0 bases, and 9 bases had no gene match. The DNA for the CDR3 is TGTGCCAGCAGCGTAGGTCTAGCGGGGGACCGGCGGTACTTC. Its protein product is CASSVGLAGDRRYF.

This clonotype showed up just a few times. The chain recombines TRBV11-2 with TRBJ2-1, with D possibly TRBD2 on 5 matching bases. The V end lost 0 bases, the J end lost 8 bases, and 14 bases lay between the germline ends. CDR1 is SGHAT, CDR2 FQNNGV, per germline. The CDR3 is 15 amino acids. The CDR3 coding sequence is TGTGCCAGCAGCTTAGAGCGGGCGGAGTTCCATGAGCAGTTCTTC. Translation: CASSLERAEFHEQFF.

This rearrangement joins TRBV5-1 to TRBJ2-5; the D gene is possibly TRBD1 (6 bases). CDR1 SGHRS and CDR2 YFSETQ come from the germline V gene. The V and J ends lost 0 bases and 5 bases respectively, with 14 bases between them. This CDR3 is built from 15 residues. Here the CDR3 DNA reads TGCGCCAGCAGCTTGGAGGGCAGGGGTTGGGAGACCCAGTACTTC. Its translation is CASSLEGRGWETQYF.

The chain uses TRBV7-3 and TRBJ2-1; unclear D gene. The V end lost 5 bases, the J end lost 0 bases, and 14 bases lay between the germline ends. CDR1 and CDR2 (germline): SGHTA, FQGTGA. CDR3 length: 16 residues. The CDR3, as DNA: TGTGCCAGCAGCCTCCGGGTAACCTACTCCTACAATGAGCAGTTCTTC. Translating it yields CASSLRVTYSYNEQFF.

This clonotype was counted only a few times. This sequence joins TRBV28 and TRBJ1-5, with D unclear. Germline CDR1 and CDR2: MDHEN and SYDVKM. There are 12 residues in the CDR3. The ends were cut back, 5 bases at V and 5 bases at J, with 7 bases in the middle. CDR3 nucleotides: TGTGCCAGCAGTCCCTCGGATCAGCCCCAGCATTTT. Encoded protein: CASSPSDQPQHF.

This clonotype was picked up many times. The CDR3 protein is CSARDLSGGDTGELFF. For the CDR3, the DNA is TGCAGTGCTAGAGATTTAAGCGGGGGGGACACCGGGGAGCTGTTTTTT. The V call is TRBV20-1, the J call TRBJ2-2, with TRBD2 matching 10 bases. The germline V gene encodes CDR1 DFQATT and CDR2 SNEGSKA (reference sequence). Trimming took 0 bases from V and 3 from J; bases not matched to a gene: 4. The CDR3 length is 16 residues.

This clonotype was counted ten times or more. The chain links TRBV7-9 to TRBJ2-1; the match to TRBD1 covers 7 bases. Germline assignment: CDR1 SEHNR and CDR2 FQNEAQ (reference sequence). There are 14 residues in the CDR3. Losses at the gene ends were 5 bases for V and 7 bases for J; bases not matched to a gene: 8. The CDR3 nucleotides read TGTGCCAGCAGCCCCAGACAGGGTTGGAATGAGCAGTTCTTC. Protein: CASSPRQGWNEQFF.

The chain recombines TRBV20-1 with TRBJ2-7; TRBD1 might be the D (6 bases). The CDR3 length is 12 residues. From germline, CDR1 is DFQATT and CDR2 SNEGSKA (reference sequence). Trimming removed 4 bases at V and 1 base at J, with 8 bases between. This CDR3 is CSAKDSSYEQYF. The CDR3 region has the DNA TGCAGTGCTAAGGACAGTTCCTACGAGCAGTACTTC.

The chain carries TRBV7-3 and TRBJ2-3; possibly TRBD1 for D (6 bases). The CDR3 spans 14 residues. Between the trimmed V and J ends, which lost 1 base and 1 base, there was a span of 6 bases. Per germline, CDR1 SGHTA and CDR2 FQGTGA. The DNA for the CDR3 is TGTGCCAGCAGCTTAAAGGGGGGCACAGATACGCAGTATTTT. Amino acid sequence: CASSLKGGTDTQYF. The whole variable domain, filled in from reference TRBV7-3 and TRBJ2-3, reads GAGVSQTPSNKVTEKGKYVELRCDPISGHTALYWYRQSLGQGPEFLIYFQGTGAADDSGLPNDRFFAVRPEGSVSTLKIQRTERGDSAVYLCASSLKGGTDTQYFGPGTRLTVL.